This passage covers 8 T cell receptor beta chains from one sample sequenced in a study of regulatory T cells in long-lasting Graves disease. Arm-PCR with iRepertoire HTBI primers amplified the CDR3 regions for these TCR beta libraries. TCRdb redid the calling of the multiplex PCR reads with MiXCR, one entry per CDR3 protein. This sample has over 350,000 distinct CDR3 sequences, with approximately 15% found just once. Indicated time point: newly diagnosed GD, antithyroid drugs for less than 3 months. Extracted RNA from PBMCs served as the source of the TCR library. Separately, the same data were catalogued under a study of T cells in Graves' hyperthyroidism and ophthalmopathy.

The sequenced sample was peripheral blood mononuclear cells (PBMCs), obtained at new diagnosis, from a patient treated with antithyroid drugs. The receptors shown here come from a woman between 45 and 60 years old with Graves disease.

This clonotype has at least ten counts. This chain connects TRBV7-9 to TRBJ1-5, with 9 nucleotides matching TRBD1. Germline V gene data show CDR1 as SEHNR and CDR2 as FQNEAQ (reference sequence). The CDR3 length is 16 residues. The trim removed 1 base at V and 2 bases at J, leaving 3 bases unmatched. The CDR3 nucleotides read TGTGCCAGCAGCTTAGGGACAGGGGTTGGCAATCAGCCCCAGCATTTT. It yields the protein CASSLGTGVGNQPQHF.

This clonotype occurred many times. V gene TRBV13 combines with J gene TRBJ2-1; D remains ambiguous. From germline, CDR1 is PRHDT and CDR2 FYEKMQ (reference sequence). With 2 bases removed from V and 3 bases from J, the gap between germline ends came to 11 bases. The CDR3 runs 15 residues. CDR3 sequence reads: CASSLRAANYNEQFF. The CDR3 bases are TGTGCCAGCAGCTTAAGGGCAGCCAACTACAATGAGCAGTTCTTC.

As for this clonotype: Just one base apart from a much larger clone, this may be a read error. Since the CDR3 does not end with the conserved phenylalanine or tryptophan, this likely comes from a read error. The CDR3 loop is CASSLGQSDTQYS. CDR3 sequence (DNA): TGTGCCAGCAGCTTAGGCCAGTCAGATACGCAGTATTCT. V gene TRBV7-3 combines with J gene TRBJ2-3; D is uncertain. Germline assignment: CDR1 SGHTA and CDR2 FQGTGA. This CDR3 has 13 amino acids. V shed 2 bases and J shed 4 bases, with 7 bases lying between them.

This clonotype was observed many times. The CDR3: CASSQDLSGGHNEQFF. The CDR3 DNA reads as TGTGCCAGCAGCCAAGATTTGTCGGGAGGGCACAATGAGCAGTTCTTC. The chain employs TRBV3-1 and TRBJ2-1; 8 nucleotides align to TRBD2. The CDR3 spans 16 residues. J gave up 5 bases and V 0 bases, and 6 bases lay outside the gene matches. The germline gives CDR1 LGHDT, CDR2 YNNKEL (reference sequence).

Only a few counts were recorded for this clonotype. The chain carries TRBV4-1 and TRBJ2-2, with 7 bases fitting TRBD2. The length of the CDR3 is 19 residues. Germline CDR1 reads MGHRA; CDR2 reads YSYEKL. Losses at the gene ends were 2 bases for V and 1 base for J; bases not matched to a gene: 13. The CDR3 nucleotides are TGCGCCAGCAGCCAACCTAGACTAGCCCCTAGACGGAACACCGGGGAGCTGTTTTTT. Translated, it gives CASSQPRLAPRRNTGELFF.

This clonotype appeared a few times. The chain employs TRBV30 and TRBJ2-1, with D possibly being TRBD2 (5 bases). Germline CDR1 and CDR2: GTSNPN and SVGIG (reference sequence). The V gene lost 1 base and the J gene lost 2 bases, with 12 bases spanning the gap. CDR3 size: 15 residues. DNA of the CDR3: TGTGCCTGGAGTGCAACGGGGTTAACCTACAATGAGCAGTTCTTC. Protein: CAWSATGLTYNEQFF.

This clonotype appeared a few times. The V call is TRBV7-2, the J call TRBJ1-1, with no clear D. Trimming pared 5 bases from V and 0 bases from J, leaving 16 bases between. The CDR3 sequence is 16 residues long. Looked up from germline, CDR1 is SGHTA and CDR2 is FQGNSA. CDR3 in amino acids: CASSPARARVNTEAFF. The CDR3 region has the DNA TGTGCCAGCAGCCCGGCTCGGGCGAGAGTGAACACTGAAGCTTTCTTT.

This clonotype was detected ten times or more. The chain recombines TRBV29-1 with TRBJ2-7, with 8 bases lining up with TRBD1. Germline trimming cut 5 bases from V and 7 bases from J; bases unmatched to any gene: 16. Germline lookup yields CDR1 SQVTM and CDR2 ANQGSEA. This CDR3 has 15 amino acids. The CDR3, as DNA: TGCAGCGTTAGACAGGGGACGGGAGCGGTTGGGGAGCAGTACTTC. It specifies CSVRQGTGAVGEQYF.